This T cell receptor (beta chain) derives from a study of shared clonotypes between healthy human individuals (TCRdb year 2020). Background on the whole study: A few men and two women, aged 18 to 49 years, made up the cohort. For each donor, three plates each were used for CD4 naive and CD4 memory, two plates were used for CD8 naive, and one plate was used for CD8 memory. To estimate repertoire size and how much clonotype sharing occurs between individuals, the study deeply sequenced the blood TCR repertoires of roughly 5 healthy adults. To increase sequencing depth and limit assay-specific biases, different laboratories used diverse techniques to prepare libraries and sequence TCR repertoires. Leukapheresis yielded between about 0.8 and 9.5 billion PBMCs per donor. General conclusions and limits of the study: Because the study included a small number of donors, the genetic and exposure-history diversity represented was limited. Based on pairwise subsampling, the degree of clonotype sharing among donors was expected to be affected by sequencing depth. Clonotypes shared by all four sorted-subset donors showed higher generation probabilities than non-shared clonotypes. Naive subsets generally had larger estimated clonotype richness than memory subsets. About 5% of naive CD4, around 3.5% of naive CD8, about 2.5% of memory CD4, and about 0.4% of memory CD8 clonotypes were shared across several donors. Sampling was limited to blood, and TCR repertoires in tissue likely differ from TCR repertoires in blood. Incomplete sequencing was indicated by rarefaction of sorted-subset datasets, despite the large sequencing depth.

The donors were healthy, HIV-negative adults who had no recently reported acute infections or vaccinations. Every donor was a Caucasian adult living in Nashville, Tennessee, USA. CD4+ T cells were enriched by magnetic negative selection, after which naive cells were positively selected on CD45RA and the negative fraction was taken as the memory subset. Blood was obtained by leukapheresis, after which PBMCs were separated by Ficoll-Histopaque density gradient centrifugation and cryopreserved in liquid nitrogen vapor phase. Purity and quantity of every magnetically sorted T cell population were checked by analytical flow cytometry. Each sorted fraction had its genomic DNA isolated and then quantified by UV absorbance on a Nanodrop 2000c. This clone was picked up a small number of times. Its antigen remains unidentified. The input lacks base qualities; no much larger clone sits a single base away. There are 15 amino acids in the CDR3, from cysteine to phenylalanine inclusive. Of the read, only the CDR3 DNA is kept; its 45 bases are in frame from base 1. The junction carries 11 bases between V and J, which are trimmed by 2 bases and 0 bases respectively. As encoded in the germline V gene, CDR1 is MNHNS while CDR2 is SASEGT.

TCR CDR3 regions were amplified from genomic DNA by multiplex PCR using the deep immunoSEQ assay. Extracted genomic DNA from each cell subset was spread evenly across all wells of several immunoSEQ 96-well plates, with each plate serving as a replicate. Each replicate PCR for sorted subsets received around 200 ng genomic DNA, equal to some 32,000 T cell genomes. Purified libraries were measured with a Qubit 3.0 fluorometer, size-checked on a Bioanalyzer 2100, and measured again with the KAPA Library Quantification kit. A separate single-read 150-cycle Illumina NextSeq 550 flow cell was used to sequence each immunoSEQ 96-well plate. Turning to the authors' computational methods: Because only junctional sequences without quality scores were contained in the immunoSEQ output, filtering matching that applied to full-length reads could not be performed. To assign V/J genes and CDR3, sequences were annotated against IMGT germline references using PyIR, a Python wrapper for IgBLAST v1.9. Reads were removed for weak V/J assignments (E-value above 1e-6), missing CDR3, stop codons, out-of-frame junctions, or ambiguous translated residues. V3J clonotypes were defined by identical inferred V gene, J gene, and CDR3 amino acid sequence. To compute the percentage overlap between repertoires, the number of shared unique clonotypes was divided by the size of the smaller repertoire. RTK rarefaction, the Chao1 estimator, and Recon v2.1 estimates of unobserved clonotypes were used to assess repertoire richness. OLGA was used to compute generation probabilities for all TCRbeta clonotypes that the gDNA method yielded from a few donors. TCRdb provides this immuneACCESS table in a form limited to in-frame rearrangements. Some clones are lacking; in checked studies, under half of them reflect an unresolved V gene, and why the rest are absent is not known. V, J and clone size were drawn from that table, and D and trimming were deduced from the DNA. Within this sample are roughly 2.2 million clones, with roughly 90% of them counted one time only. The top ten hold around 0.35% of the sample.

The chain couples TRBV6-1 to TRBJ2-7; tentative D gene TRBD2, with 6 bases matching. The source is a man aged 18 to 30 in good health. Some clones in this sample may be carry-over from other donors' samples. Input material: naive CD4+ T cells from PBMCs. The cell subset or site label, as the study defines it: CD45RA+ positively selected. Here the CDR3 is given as CASSENSGYSYEQYF. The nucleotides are TGTGCCAGCAGTGAAAACAGCGGGTACTCCTACGAGCAGTACTTC.